Sequencing of this TCR beta chain was carried out in a study of T cells in Graves' hyperthyroidism and ophthalmopathy. Study at large: Staff took peripheral blood when the initial diagnosis was made, before any treatment began.

Template material for amplifying TCR beta CDR3 regions consisted of RNA transcripts. With the HTBI primer set, the TCR CDR3 went through a first round of RT-PCR. TCRdb re-called the multiplex PCR reads with MiXCR, one entry per CDR3 protein. The sample lists 300,000 to 450,000 distinct CDR3 sequences, approximately 14% occurring once. The trim removed 3 bases at V and 5 bases at J, leaving 6 bases unmatched. The CDR3 runs 15 residues. The V gene's germline CDR1 is MGHDK and CDR2 SYGVNS. This clonotype occurred a few times. The specimen was blood. The clonotype comes from a young woman with Graves' hyperthyroidism that later progressed to Graves' ophthalmopathy. The J gene is TRBJ2-5, the V gene TRBV25-1; 10 positions match TRBD1. The CDR3 nucleotides read TGTGCCAGCAGTGAGGGACAGGGGATAGGGGAGACCCAGTACTTC. Translated: CASSEGQGIGETQYF.